One sample yielded the 10 T cell receptor beta chains listed below, sequenced in a study of blood T cell repertoires in COVID-19. Some clones are missing from TCRdb's copy, which holds only in-frame ones; the method was immunoSEQ multiplex PCR. The sample shows 400,000 to 550,000 clones, about 85% of them seen only once. The source material was PBMCs or T cells enriched from blood (not recorded which). All receptors derive from a woman aged 18-29 years with acute COVID-19.

The chain links TRBV29-1 to TRBJ1-2; 7 bases fit TRBD1. The J segment lost 4 bases and the V segment lost 6 bases, leaving 17 bases of the junction unmatched. In germline, CDR1 is SQVTM, CDR2 ANQGSEA. The CDR3 contains 16 residues. CDR3 residues: CSVPTTITGVGYGYTF. The CDR3, as DNA: TGCAGCGTGCCTACAACCATTACAGGGGTTGGCTATGGCTACACCTTC.

V gene TRBV9 combines with J gene TRBJ2-2; D ambiguous. Germline V gene sequence: CDR1 SGDLS, CDR2 YYNGEE. With 2 bases removed from V and 4 bases from J, the gap between germline ends came to 6 bases. This CDR3 has 13 residues. CDR3 residues: CASSVAVTGELFF. For the CDR3, the DNA is TGTGCCAGCAGCGTTGCAGTCACCGGGGAGCTGTTTTTT.

This clone occurred a few times. The rearrangement links TRBV18 to TRBJ2-2, with TRBD1 matching over 7 bases. Germline assignment: CDR1 KGHSH and CDR2 LQKENI. The CDR3 spans 18 residues. V gave up 2 bases and J gave up 5 bases; unmatched junction bases: 14. CDR3 sequence: CASSPFLGQKRFTGELFF. CDR3 nucleotides: TGTGCCAGCTCACCATTTTTGGGACAGAAAAGATTTACCGGGGAGCTGTTTTTT.

The chain employs TRBV19 and TRBJ2-1; 10 positions agree with TRBD2. CDR3 size: 15 residues. CDR1 and CDR2 (germline): LNHDA, SQIVND (reference sequence). V lost 8 bases to trimming and J lost 7 bases; unmatched junction nucleotides: 11. Here the CDR3 DNA reads TGTGCCAGTCGGCAGCGGGGGGGCCCGGTGAATGAGCAGTTCTTC. This encodes CASRQRGGPVNEQFF.

The genes are TRBV28 and TRBJ1-2; TRBD1 matches at 7 bases. The CDR3 covers 15 residues. Germline V gives CDR1 MDHEN, CDR2 SYDVKM. J was trimmed by 1 base and V by 7 bases; bases with no gene match: 9. The DNA of the CDR3 is TGTGCCAGCACCGACCGGACAGGCGTTAACTATGGCTACACCTTC. It is translated as CASTDRTGVNYGYTF.

V is TRBV5-1 and J is TRBJ2-7; 7 positions match TRBD2. The CDR3 consists of 13 residues. The J segment lost 2 bases and the V segment lost 3 bases, leaving 2 bases of the junction unmatched. Germline-derived CDR1 and CDR2 are SGHRS and YFSETQ. In nucleotides, the CDR3 is TGCGCCAGCAGCTCTAGCGGAACCTACGAGCAGTACTTC. Its protein product is CASSSSGTYEQYF.

The rearrangement links TRBV6-6 to TRBJ2-7; TRBD2 agrees at 8 bases. The trim removed 4 bases at V and 5 bases at J, leaving 10 bases unmatched. Germline V gene data show CDR1 as MNHNY and CDR2 as SVGAGI (reference sequence). The CDR3 totals 15 residues. The CDR3 region is CASSLGGAGGDEQYF. CDR3 nucleotides: TGTGCCAGCAGTTTAGGAGGGGCCGGGGGGGACGAGCAGTACTTC.

The V and J genes are TRBV5-4 and TRBJ1-1, with 9 bases lining up with TRBD1. The CDR3 extends over 14 amino acids. Germline CDR1 and CDR2: SGHNT and YYREEE (reference sequence). J lost 1 base, V lost 5 bases, and 3 bases had no gene match. CDR3 loop: CASRQQGANTEAFF. CDR3 bases: TGTGCCAGCAGACAACAGGGGGCGAACACTGAAGCTTTCTTT.

V and J are TRBV28 and TRBJ2-7, with 16 nucleotides matching TRBD2. After removal of 4 bases from V and 7 bases from J, the junction contained 10 bases not matched to a gene. CDR3 length: 17 residues. Germline V gene data show CDR1 as MDHEN and CDR2 as SYDVKM. The CDR3 spells CASSSPGLAGGSPEQYF. The CDR3 DNA follows: TGTGCCAGCAGTTCCCCGGGACTAGCGGGAGGGTCTCCTGAGCAGTACTTC.

This clone came up once. The chain combines TRBV19 with TRBJ1-6; TRBD1 matches 8 bases. Germline V CDR1 and CDR2: LNHDA, SQIVND (reference sequence). This CDR3 contains 16 residues. Trimming at V came to 5 bases and at J to 6 bases, leaving 9 bases not matched to a gene. DNA of the CDR3: TGTGCCAGTAGTTCCCGACAGGGGCTAGGTAATTCACCCCTCCACTTT. Protein sequence: CASSSRQGLGNSPLHF.